The next 13 T cell receptor beta chains were all read from a single sample in a study of cytomegalovirus exposure and HLA in healthy donors. The PCR had 60 Vbeta and 13 Jbeta primers. Produced via immunoSEQ multiplex PCR; TCRdb's table is partial and in-frame only. The table has approximately 170,000 clones, roughly four fifths seen once. Sequencing was performed on PBMCs. Receptors were obtained from a woman in her 30s in good health and CMV-seropositive.

The chain employs TRBV28 and TRBJ2-1; 9 bases map to TRBD2. V lost 8 bases, J lost 7 bases, and 9 bases stayed unmatched. The CDR3 is 14 amino acids. Germline V CDR1 and CDR2: MDHEN, SYDVKM. As DNA, the CDR3 is TGTGCCAGCCAAGGGCGGGGGGGCCAGAATGAGCAGTTCTTC. Protein product: CASQGRGGQNEQFF.

The V gene is TRBV19, the J gene TRBJ2-1, with D maybe TRBD2 (5 bases). The V end was cut by 6 bases, the J end by 0 bases, with 15 bases between. Germline CDR1 and CDR2: LNHDA and SQIVND (reference sequence). The CDR3 length is 16 residues. The CDR3: CASSPRAGSSYNEQFF. The CDR3 nucleotides are TGTGCCAGTAGCCCGAGGGCGGGTAGCTCCTACAATGAGCAGTTCTTC. Combining the CDR3 with reference TRBV19 and TRBJ2-1 gives the whole variable domain DGGITQSPKYLFRKEGQNVTLSCEQNLNHDAMYWYRQDPGQGLRLIYYSQIVNDFQKGDIAEGYSVSREKKESFPLTVTSAQKNPTAFYLCASSPRAGSSYNEQFFGPGTRLTVL.

The gene calls are TRBV5-1 and TRBJ1-1, with D unclear. With 7 bases removed from V and 2 bases from J, the gap between germline ends came to 18 bases. Germline values: CDR1 SGHRS, CDR2 YFSETQ. The length of the CDR3 is 15 residues. The CDR3 sequence is CASGLRGGSNTEAFF. CDR3 bases: TGCGCCAGCGGACTCCGAGGTGGAAGCAACACTGAAGCTTTCTTT.

The rearrangement joins TRBV10-2 to TRBJ1-6; TRBD1 is a possible D gene (6 bases). Germline CDR1 WSHSY, CDR2 SAAADI. Trimming took off 5 bases at V and 5 bases at J, with 16 bases between the two ends. The CDR3 has 16 residues. The CDR3 nucleotides read TGCGCCAGCAGTCACGCCCTCAGGGGAGATAATTCACCCCTCCACTTT. This encodes CASSHALRGDNSPLHF.

A word on this clone: An end of the junction does not agree with germline; a read error may underlie this. This chain joins TRBV5-1 and TRBJ1-1, with D unclear. CDR3 length: 15 residues. The germline CDR1 and CDR2 sequences are SGHRS and YFSETQ. The CDR3 nucleotides read TGCGCTAGCAGCACATCGGGATGGGGGAACACTGAAGCTTTCTTT. This codes for CASSTSGWGNTEAFF.

V usage is TRBV15 and J usage is TRBJ2-1; TRBD2 agrees at 11 bases. Germline loops: CDR1 LNHNV, CDR2 YYDKDF (reference sequence). The CDR3 is 17 amino acids. Trimming removed 0 bases from V and 14 bases from J; junction bases left unmatched: 15. In nucleotides, the CDR3 is TGTGCCACCAGCAGAGATCGCACTAGCGGGAGTCCAATGAGGGAGTTCTTC. Residues: CATSRDRTSGSPMREFF. The complete variable domain, with remaining parts taken from reference TRBV15 and TRBJ2-1, reads DAMVIQNPRYQVTQFGKPVTLSCSQTLNHNVMYWYQQKSSQAPKLLFHYYDKDFNNEADTPDNFQSRRPNTSFCFLDIRSPGLGDTAMYLCATSRDRTSGSPMREFFGPGTRLTVL.

The rearrangement joins TRBV19 to TRBJ1-1, with D unresolved. This CDR3 contains 14 residues. CDR1 is LNHDA and CDR2 is SQIVND in the germline V gene (reference sequence). V was clipped by 7 bases and J by 0 bases, with 12 bases between them. CDR3 sequence: CASKSEFLNTEAFF. As DNA, the CDR3 is TGTGCCAGTAAGTCGGAGTTCTTGAACACTGAAGCTTTCTTT.

The rearrangement uses TRBV7-8 and TRBJ2-5, with 7 bases aligning to TRBD2. The CDR3 spans 13 residues. Per the germline V gene, CDR1 is SGHVS and CDR2 is FQNEAQ. V dropped 5 bases and J dropped 4; count of bases not matched to a gene: 4. CDR3 amino acids: CASSRPGGETQYF. CDR3 sequence (DNA): TGTGCCAGCAGCCGTCCGGGGGGAGAGACCCAGTACTTC.

J is TRBJ1-6 and V is TRBV6-1; D gene ambiguous. V lost 2 bases and J lost 7, with 9 bases in between. CDR1 and CDR2 from the germline V gene are MNHNS and SASEGT. There are 14 residues in the CDR3. The chain's CDR3 is CASSEKIENSPLHF. CDR3 nucleotide sequence: TGTGCCAGCAGTGAAAAGATTGAGAATTCACCCCTCCACTTT.

For this clone: Other DNA sequences in the sample encode the same CDR3. The V call is TRBV9, the J call TRBJ1-6; 7 bases line up with TRBD1. The CDR3 is 17 residues long. CDR1 is SGDLS and CDR2 is YYNGEE in the germline V gene. V trimming: 0 bases; J trimming: 2 bases; junction bases outside the gene matches: 5. CDR3 DNA: TGTGCCAGCAGCGTAGGACAGGGTAGGACCTATAATTCACCCCTCCACTTT. This encodes CASSVGQGRTYNSPLHF. The variable domain in full, with the rest retrieved from reference TRBV9 and TRBJ1-6, is DSGVTQTPKHLITATGQRVTLRCSPRSGDLSVYWYQQSLDQGLQFLIQYYNGEERAKGNILERFSAQQFPDLHSELNLSSLELGDSALYFCASSVGQGRTYNSPLHFGNGTRLTVT.

This chain joins TRBV19 and TRBJ2-1, with D unclear. The germline V gene has CDR1 LNHDA and CDR2 SQIVND (reference sequence). There are 13 residues in the CDR3. V lost 2 bases and J 6 bases, leaving 8 bases between the germline ends. DNA for the CDR3: TGTGCCAGTAGTATACCCTGGCTCAATGAGCAGTTCTTC. This gives the protein CASSIPWLNEQFF.

This clone was counted between two and nine times. The genes are TRBV15 and TRBJ2-7; D might be TRBD2 (7 bases). The CDR3 loop spans 14 amino acids. The germline V gene has CDR1 LNHNV and CDR2 YYDKDF (reference sequence). Trimming removed 3 bases from V and 5 bases from J, with 14 bases in between. This CDR3 reads CATSREWGGHEQYF. The DNA for the CDR3 is TGTGCCACCAGCAGGGAGTGGGGGGGCCACGAGCAGTACTTC.

This clone occurred once. J is TRBJ2-7 and V is TRBV7-2; the match to TRBD1 covers 9 bases. Germline CDR1 SGHTA, CDR2 FQGNSA. The CDR3 spans 15 residues. J lost 3 bases, V lost 6 bases, and 9 bases had no gene match. The CDR3 loop reads CASRFRGQGVYEQYF. Here the CDR3 DNA reads TGTGCCAGCAGATTCAGGGGACAGGGTGTCTACGAGCAGTACTTC.